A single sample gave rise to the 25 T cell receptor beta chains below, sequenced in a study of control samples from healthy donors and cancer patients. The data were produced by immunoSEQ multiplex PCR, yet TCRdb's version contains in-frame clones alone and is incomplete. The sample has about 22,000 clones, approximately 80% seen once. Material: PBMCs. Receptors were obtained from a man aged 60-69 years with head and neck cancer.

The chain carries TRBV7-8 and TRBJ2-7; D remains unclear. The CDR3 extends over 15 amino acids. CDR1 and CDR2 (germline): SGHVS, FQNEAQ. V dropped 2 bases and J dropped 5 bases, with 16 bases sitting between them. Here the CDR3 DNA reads TGTGCCAGCAGCTTACGACTCCTAACGGGTAACGAGCAGTACTTC. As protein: CASSLRLLTGNEQYF. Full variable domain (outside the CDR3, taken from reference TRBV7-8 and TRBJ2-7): GAGVSQSPRYKVAKRGQDVALRCDPISGHVSLFWYQQALGQGPEFLTYFQNEAQLDKSGLPSDRFFAERPEGSVSTLKIQRTQQEDSAVYLCASSLRLLTGNEQYFGPGTRLTVT.

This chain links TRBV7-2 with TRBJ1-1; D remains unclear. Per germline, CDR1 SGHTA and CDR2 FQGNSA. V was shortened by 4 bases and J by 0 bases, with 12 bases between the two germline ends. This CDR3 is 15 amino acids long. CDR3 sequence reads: CASSSLGVLNTEAFF. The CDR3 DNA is TGTGCCAGCAGCTCGCTCGGGGTCCTGAACACTGAAGCTTTCTTT.

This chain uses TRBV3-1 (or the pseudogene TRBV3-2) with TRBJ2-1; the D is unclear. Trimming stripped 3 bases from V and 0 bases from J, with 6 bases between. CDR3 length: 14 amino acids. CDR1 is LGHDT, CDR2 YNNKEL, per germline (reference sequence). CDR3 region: CASSHDLSYNEQFF. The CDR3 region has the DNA TGTGCCAGCAGCCATGACCTCTCCTACAATGAGCAGTTCTTC.

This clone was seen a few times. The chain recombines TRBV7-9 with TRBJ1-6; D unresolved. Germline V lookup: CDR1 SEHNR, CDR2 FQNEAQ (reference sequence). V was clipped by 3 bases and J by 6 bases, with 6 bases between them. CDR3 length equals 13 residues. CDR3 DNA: TGTGCCAGCAGCTTTATAGTTAATTCACCCCTCCACTTT. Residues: CASSFIVNSPLHF.

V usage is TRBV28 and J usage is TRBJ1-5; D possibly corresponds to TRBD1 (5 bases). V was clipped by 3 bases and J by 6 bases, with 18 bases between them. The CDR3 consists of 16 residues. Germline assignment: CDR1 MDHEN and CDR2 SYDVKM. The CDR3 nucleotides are TGTGCCAGCAGTTTTAAGCGCAGGGCAGGCGGTCAGCCCCAGCATTTT. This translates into CASSFKRRAGGQPQHF.

This CDR3 reads CSVVPGFNGNTIYF. The CDR3 nucleotides are TGCAGCGTTGTCCCTGGGTTCAATGGAAACACCATATATTTT. V is TRBV29-1 and J is TRBJ1-3; no clear D gene. CDR1 and CDR2 from the germline V gene are SQVTM and ANQGSEA. This CDR3 is 14 amino acids long. Trimming stripped 4 bases from V and 3 bases from J, with 13 bases between.

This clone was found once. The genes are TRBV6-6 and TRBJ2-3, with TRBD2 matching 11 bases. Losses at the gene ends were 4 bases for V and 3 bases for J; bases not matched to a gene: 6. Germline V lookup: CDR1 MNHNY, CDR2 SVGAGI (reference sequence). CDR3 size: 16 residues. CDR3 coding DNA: TGTGCCAGCAGTTCCCAGCTAGCGGGGGGAACAGATACGCAGTATTTT. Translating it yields CASSSQLAGGTDTQYF.

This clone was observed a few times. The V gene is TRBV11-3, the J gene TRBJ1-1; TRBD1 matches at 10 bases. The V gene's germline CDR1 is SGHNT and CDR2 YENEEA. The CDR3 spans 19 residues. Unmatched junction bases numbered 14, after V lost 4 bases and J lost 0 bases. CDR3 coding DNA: TGTGCCAGCAGCTCTGAGGCACCGGACAGGGGGGCCATGAACACTGAAGCTTTCTTT. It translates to CASSSEAPDRGAMNTEAFF.

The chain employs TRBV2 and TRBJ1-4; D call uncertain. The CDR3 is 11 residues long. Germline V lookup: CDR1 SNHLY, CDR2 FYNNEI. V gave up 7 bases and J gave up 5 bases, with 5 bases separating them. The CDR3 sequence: CASIQNEKLFF. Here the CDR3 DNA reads TGTGCCAGCATTCAGAATGAAAAACTGTTTTTT.

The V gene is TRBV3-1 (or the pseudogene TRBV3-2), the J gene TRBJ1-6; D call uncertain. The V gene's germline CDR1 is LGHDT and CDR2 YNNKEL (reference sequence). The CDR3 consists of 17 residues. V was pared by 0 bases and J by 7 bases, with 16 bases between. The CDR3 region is CASSQDEGVRGNSPLHF. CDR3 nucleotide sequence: TGTGCCAGCAGCCAAGATGAGGGAGTCAGAGGGAATTCACCCCTCCACTTT.

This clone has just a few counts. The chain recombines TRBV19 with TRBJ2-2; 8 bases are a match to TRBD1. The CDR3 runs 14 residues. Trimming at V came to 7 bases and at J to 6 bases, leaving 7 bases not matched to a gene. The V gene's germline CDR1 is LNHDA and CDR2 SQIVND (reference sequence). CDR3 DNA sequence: TGTGCCAGTACCCCCGGGACAGGCGCCGGGGAGCTGTTTTTT. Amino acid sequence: CASTPGTGAGELFF.

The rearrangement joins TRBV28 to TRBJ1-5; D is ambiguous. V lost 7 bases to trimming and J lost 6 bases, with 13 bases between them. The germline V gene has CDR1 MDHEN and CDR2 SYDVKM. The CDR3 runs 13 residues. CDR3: CASTATAGQPQHF. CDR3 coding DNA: TGTGCCAGCACCGCGACTGCGGGTCAGCCCCAGCATTTT.

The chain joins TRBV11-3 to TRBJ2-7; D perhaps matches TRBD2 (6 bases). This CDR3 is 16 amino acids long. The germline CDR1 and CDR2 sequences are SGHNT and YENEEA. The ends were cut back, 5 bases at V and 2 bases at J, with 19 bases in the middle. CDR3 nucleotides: TGTGCCAGCAGCCCAGGCCGGGGCCCGGGGGCCTACGAGCAGTACTTC. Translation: CASSPGRGPGAYEQYF.

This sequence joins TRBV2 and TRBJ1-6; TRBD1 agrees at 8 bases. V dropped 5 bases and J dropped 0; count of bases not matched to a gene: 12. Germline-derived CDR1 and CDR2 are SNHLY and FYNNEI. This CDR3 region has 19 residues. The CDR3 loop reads CASSPPVDRAYSYNSPLHF. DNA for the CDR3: TGTGCCAGCAGTCCGCCTGTGGACAGGGCCTACTCCTATAATTCACCCCTCCACTTT.

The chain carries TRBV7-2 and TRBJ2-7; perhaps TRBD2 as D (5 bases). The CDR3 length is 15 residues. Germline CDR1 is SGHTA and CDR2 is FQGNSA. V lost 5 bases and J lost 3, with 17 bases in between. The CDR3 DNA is TGTGCCAGCAGCCTCAAACTAGGAGGTGGCTACGAGCAGTACTTC. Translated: CASSLKLGGGYEQYF. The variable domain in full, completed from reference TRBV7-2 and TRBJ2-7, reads GAGVSQSPSNKVTEKGKDVELRCDPISGHTALYWYRQSLGQGLEFLIYFQGNSAPDKSGLPSDRFSAERTGGSVSTLTIQRTQQEDSAVYLCASSLKLGGGYEQYFGPGTRLTVT.

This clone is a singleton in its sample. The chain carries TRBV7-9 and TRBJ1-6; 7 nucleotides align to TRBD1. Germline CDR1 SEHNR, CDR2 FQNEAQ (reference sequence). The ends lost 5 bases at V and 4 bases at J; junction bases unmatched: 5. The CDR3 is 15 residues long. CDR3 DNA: TGTGCCAGCAGCGATCCGGGACAGTATAATTCACCCCTCCACTTT. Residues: CASSDPGQYNSPLHF.

CDR3: CASSRGLGEKLFF. The CDR3 nucleotides read TGTGCCAGCAGCAGGGGGCTCGGTGAAAAACTGTTTTTT. This chain connects TRBV6-5 to TRBJ1-4, with 8 bases aligning to TRBD1. This CDR3 has 13 amino acids. V gave up 6 bases and J gave up 7 bases; unmatched junction bases: 4. Germline CDR1 reads MNHEY; CDR2 reads SVGAGI.

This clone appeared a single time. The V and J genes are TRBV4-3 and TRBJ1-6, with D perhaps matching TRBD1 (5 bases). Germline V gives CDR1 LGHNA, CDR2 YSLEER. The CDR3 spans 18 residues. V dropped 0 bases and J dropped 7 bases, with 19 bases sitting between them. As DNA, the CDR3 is TGCGCCAGCAGCCAAGATTCAACGACGGTGACAGAGAATTCACCCCTCCACTTT. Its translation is CASSQDSTTVTENSPLHF.

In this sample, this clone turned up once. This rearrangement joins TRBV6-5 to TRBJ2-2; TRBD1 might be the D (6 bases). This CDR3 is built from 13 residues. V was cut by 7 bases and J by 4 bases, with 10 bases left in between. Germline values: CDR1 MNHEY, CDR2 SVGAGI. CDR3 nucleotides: TGTGCCAGCATGAGACAGGCCACCGGGGAGCTGTTTTTT. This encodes CASMRQATGELFF.

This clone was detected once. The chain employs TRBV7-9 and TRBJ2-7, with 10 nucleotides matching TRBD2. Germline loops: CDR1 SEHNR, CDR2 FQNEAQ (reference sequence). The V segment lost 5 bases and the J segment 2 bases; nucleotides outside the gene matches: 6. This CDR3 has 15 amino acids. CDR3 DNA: TGTGCCAGCAGCCTCCTCAGCGGGAGGGCCTACGAGCAGTACTTC. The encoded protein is CASSLLSGRAYEQYF. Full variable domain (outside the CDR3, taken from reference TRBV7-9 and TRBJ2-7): DTGVSQNPRHKITKRGQNVTFRCDPISEHNRLYWYRQTLGQGPEFLTYFQNEAQLEKSRLLSDRFSAERPKGSFSTLEIQRTEQGDSAMYLCASSLLSGRAYEQYFGPGTRLTVT.

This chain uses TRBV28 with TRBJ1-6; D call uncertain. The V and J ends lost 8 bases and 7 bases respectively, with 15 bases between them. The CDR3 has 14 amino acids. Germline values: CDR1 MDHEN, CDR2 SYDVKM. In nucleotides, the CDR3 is TGTGCCAGCGGTTCGGTTAGGCGAAATTCACCCCTCCACTTT. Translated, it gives CASGSVRRNSPLHF.

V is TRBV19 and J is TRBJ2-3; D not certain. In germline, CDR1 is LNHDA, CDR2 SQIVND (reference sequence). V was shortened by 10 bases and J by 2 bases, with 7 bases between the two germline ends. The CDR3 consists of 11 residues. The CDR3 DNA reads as TGTGCCATTTATTTCACAGATACGCAGTATTTT. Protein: CAIYFTDTQYF.

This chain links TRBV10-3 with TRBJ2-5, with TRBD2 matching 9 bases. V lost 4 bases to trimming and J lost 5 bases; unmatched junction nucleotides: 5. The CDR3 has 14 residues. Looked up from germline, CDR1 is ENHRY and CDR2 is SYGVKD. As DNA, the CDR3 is TGTGCCATCAGTGTAGCGGGAGTTGGTGAGACCCAGTACTTC. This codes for CAISVAGVGETQYF.

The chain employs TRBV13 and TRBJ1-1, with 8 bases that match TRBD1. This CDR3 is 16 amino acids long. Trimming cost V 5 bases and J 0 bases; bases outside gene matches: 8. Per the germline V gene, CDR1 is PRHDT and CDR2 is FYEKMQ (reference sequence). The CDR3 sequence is CASSIGQGQMNTEAFF. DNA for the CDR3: TGTGCCAGCAGCATTGGACAGGGCCAGATGAACACTGAAGCTTTCTTT.

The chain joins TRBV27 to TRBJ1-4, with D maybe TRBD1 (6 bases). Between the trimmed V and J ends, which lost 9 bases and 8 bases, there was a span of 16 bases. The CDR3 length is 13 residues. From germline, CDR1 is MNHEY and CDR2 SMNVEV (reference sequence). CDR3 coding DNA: TGTGCCAGGCAGGATCTTACAGGGGAAAAACTGTTTTTT. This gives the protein CARQDLTGEKLFF.